The present T cell receptor beta chain was sequenced within a study of yellow fever vaccine responses in identical twins. Germline V gives CDR1 MDHEN, CDR2 SYDVKM. V lost 5 bases and J lost 4, with 14 bases in between. The CDR3 is 15 residues long. Findings of the study overall: Twins showed a vaccine T cell response that reportedly seemed partly convergent, partly personalized.

Regarding this clonotype: Its target is unknown.

From the RT-PCR reads, TCRdb called clonotypes with MiXCR, one entry per CDR3 protein. This table holds approximately 10,000 distinct CDR3 sequences, approximately 80% found once. This sample comprised T cells from blood (PBMCs), unsorted or a sorted subset (not recorded which), obtained before or after yellow fever vaccination (not recorded which). The chain uses TRBV28 and TRBJ2-2; perhaps TRBD2 as D (6 bases). This receptor was taken from a woman aged 18-30 years who received the yellow fever vaccine. The CDR3 loop reads CASSLSGRVTGELFF. The DNA for the CDR3 is TGTGCCAGCAGTCTGAGCGGGCGGGTCACCGGGGAGCTGTTTTTT.